Included here is one T cell receptor beta chain sequence, with context. Its matching antigen is unknown. The data originate from a study of lymphopenia after photon versus proton radiotherapy. TCRdb keeps only in-frame clones here, not all; method: immunoSEQ multiplex PCR. The sample has 89,000 or so clones, 65% to 85% seen once. The ends lost 6 bases at V and 3 bases at J; junction bases unmatched: 6. The CDR3 loop spans 15 amino acids. CDR1 MNHEY and CDR2 SMNVEV come from the germline V gene (reference sequence). Study findings and constraints: Larger post-nadir TCR diversity loss correlated inversely with survival in deceased patients.

This clonotype originated in a man aged 55 to 69 with pancreatic cancer. Material: peripheral blood, obtained from a patient treated with proton-based radiotherapy. This sequence joins TRBV27 and TRBJ2-2; 8 bases agree with TRBD1. The CDR3 loop reads CASSRGQGYTGELFF. The CDR3 DNA follows: TGTGCCAGCAGCCGTGGACAGGGCTACACCGGGGAGCTGTTTTTT.